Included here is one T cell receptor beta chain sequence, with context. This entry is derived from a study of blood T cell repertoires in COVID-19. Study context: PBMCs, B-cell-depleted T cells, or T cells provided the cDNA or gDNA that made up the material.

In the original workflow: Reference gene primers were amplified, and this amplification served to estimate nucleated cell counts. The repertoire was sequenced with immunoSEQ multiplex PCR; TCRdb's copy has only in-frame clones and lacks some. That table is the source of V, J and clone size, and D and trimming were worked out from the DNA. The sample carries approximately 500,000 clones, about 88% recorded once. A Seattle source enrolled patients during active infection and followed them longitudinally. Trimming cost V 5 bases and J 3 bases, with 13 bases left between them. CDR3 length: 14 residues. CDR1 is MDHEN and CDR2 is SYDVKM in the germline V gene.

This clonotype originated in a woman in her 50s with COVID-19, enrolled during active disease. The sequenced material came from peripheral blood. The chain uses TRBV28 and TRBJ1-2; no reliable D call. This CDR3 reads CASSPGLRDYGYTF. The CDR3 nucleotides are TGTGCCAGCAGTCCGGGATTGAGGGACTATGGCTACACCTTC.